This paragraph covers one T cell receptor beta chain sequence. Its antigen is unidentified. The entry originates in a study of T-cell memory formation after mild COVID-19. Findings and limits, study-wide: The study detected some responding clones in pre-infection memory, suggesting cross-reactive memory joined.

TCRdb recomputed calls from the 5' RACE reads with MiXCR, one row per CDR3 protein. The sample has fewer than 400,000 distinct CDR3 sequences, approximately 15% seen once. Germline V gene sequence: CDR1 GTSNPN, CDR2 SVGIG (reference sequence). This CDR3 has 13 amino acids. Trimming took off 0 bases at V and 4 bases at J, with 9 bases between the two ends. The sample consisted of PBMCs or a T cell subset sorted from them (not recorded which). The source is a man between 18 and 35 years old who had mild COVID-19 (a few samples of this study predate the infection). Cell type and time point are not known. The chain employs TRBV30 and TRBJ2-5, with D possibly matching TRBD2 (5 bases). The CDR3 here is CAWSVREGETQYF. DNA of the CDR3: TGTGCCTGGAGTGTACGAGAGGGAGAGACCCAGTACTTC.